Presented here are 9 T cell receptor beta chains from one specimen sequenced in a study of identifying expanded T cells in peripheral blood. TCRdb's table, derived via immunoSEQ multiplex PCR, lists solely in-frame clones and lacks some. In the table there are about 91,000 clones, about nine tenths of which are singletons. The sequenced material came from blood. All receptors come from a person aged 18-70 years in good health.

This chain connects TRBV7-2 to TRBJ2-7; 10 positions agree with TRBD2. The germline V gene has CDR1 SGHTA and CDR2 FQGNSA. The length of the CDR3 is 15 residues. The trim removed 1 base at V and 5 bases at J, leaving 5 bases unmatched. In nucleotides, the CDR3 is TGTGCCAGCAGCTTAGGAGCGGGGGGGCTCAACGAGCAGTACTTC. Translated, it gives CASSLGAGGLNEQYF.

The chain couples TRBV9 to TRBJ2-1; possible D gene TRBD2, 6 bases. CDR1 is SGDLS and CDR2 is YYNGEE in the germline V gene. V was pared by 0 bases and J by 2 bases, with 6 bases between. The CDR3 has 14 amino acids. This chain's CDR3 is CASSVGGTYNEQFF. CDR3 coding DNA: TGTGCCAGCAGCGTAGGCGGGACCTACAATGAGCAGTTCTTC. Drawing the rest from reference TRBV9 and TRBJ2-1, the complete variable domain is DSGVTQTPKHLITATGQRVTLRCSPRSGDLSVYWYQQSLDQGLQFLIQYYNGEERAKGNILERFSAQQFPDLHSELNLSSLELGDSALYFCASSVGGTYNEQFFGPGTRLTVL.

There are a few counts of this clone. The chain carries TRBV9 and TRBJ2-7; D gene unclear. CDR1 and CDR2 (germline): SGDLS, YYNGEE. Trimming removed 3 bases at V and 4 bases at J, with 14 bases between. There are 14 residues in the CDR3. CDR3 sequence reads: CASSADVYEYEQYF. CDR3 coding DNA: TGTGCCAGCAGCGCAGATGTGTATGAGTACGAGCAGTACTTC. Full variable domain (remainder filled in from reference TRBV9 and TRBJ2-7): DSGVTQTPKHLITATGQRVTLRCSPRSGDLSVYWYQQSLDQGLQFLIQYYNGEERAKGNILERFSAQQFPDLHSELNLSSLELGDSALYFCASSADVYEYEQYFGPGTRLTVT.

The rearrangement joins TRBV6-1 to TRBJ2-1; a weak D match, TRBD2 (5 bases). This CDR3 is 15 amino acids long. With 4 bases removed from V and 10 bases from J, the gap between germline ends came to 20 bases. CDR1 MNHNS and CDR2 SASEGT come from the germline V gene. CDR3 amino acids: CASSVLPLVGGEQFF. The CDR3 DNA follows: TGTGCCAGCAGTGTTCTCCCACTTGTCGGCGGGGAGCAGTTCTTC.

CDR3 nucleotides: TGCGCCAGCAGCTTAGAGGGGCTGGGTACTGAAGCTTTCTTT. Its translation: CASSLEGLGTEAFF. V usage is TRBV5-1 and J usage is TRBJ1-1; D is possibly TRBD1 (5 bases). V was pared by 2 bases and J by 5 bases, with 13 bases between. Germline assignment: CDR1 SGHRS and CDR2 YFSETQ. The length of the CDR3 is 14 residues.

The chain joins TRBV25-1 to TRBJ1-1, with D maybe TRBD1 (5 bases). Germline CDR1 is MGHDK and CDR2 is SYGVNS. CDR3 length: 13 residues. V shed 1 base and J shed 11 bases, with 14 bases lying between them. The CDR3 protein is CASSESAGQTAFF. CDR3 sequence (DNA): TGTGCCAGCAGTGAATCTGCAGGGCAAACTGCTTTCTTT.

For this clone: Other nucleotide sequences from this sample produce the same CDR3. V usage is TRBV5-5 and J usage is TRBJ1-2, with 7 bases matching TRBD1. The V and J ends lost 0 bases and 8 bases, in that order; junction bases with no gene match: 7. This CDR3 comprises 14 residues. Germline CDR1 reads SGHKS; CDR2 reads YYEKEE (reference sequence). Here the CDR3 DNA reads TGTGCCAGCAGCTTGGGACAGGGTGTAGGAGGCTACACCTTC. This translates into CASSLGQGVGGYTF.

This rearrangement joins TRBV4-3 to TRBJ2-5; TRBD2 agrees at 13 bases. CDR3 length equals 17 residues. From germline, CDR1 is LGHNA and CDR2 YSLEER. Unmatched junction bases numbered 12, after V lost 6 bases and J lost 5 bases. CDR3 DNA sequence: TGCGCCAGCAGTTTAGGACTAGCGGGAGATTCGGGGGAGACCCAGTACTTC. Translation gives CASSLGLAGDSGETQYF.

The gene calls are TRBV2 and TRBJ1-5; unclear D gene. Germline lookup yields CDR1 SNHLY and CDR2 FYNNEI. V dropped 7 bases and J dropped 5 bases, with 12 bases sitting between them. This CDR3 region has 13 residues. The chain's CDR3 is CASNVGPDQPQHF. CDR3 in DNA: TGTGCCAGCAACGTAGGCCCCGATCAGCCCCAGCATTTT.